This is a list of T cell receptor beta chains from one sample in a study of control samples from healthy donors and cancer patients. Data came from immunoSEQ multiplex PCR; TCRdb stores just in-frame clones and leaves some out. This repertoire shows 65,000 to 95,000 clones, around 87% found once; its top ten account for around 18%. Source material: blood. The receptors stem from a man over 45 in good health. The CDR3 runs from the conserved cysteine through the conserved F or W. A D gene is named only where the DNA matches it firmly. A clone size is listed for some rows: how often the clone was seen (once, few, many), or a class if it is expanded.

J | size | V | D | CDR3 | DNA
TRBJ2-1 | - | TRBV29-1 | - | CSVEDRSQMEQFF | TGCAGCGTTGAAGATCGATCTCAGATGGAGCAGTTCTTC
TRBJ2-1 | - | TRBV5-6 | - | CASRYKSSYNEQFF | TGTGCCAGCAGATATAAGAGCTCCTACAATGAGCAGTTCTTC
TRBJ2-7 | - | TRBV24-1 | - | CATPRWYIGQPAISYEQYF | TGTGCCACGCCACGTTGGTATATCGGGCAACCGGCTATCTCCTACGAGCAGTACTTC
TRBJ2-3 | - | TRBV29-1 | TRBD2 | CSVVPSGDTQYF | TGCAGCGTTGTGCCTAGCGGAGATACGCAGTATTTT
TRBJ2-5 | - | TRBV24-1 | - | CATSLDNQETQYF | TGTGCCACCAGTCTGGACAACCAAGAGACCCAGTACTTC
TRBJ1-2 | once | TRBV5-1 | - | CASSIWTEPNYGYTF | TGCGCCAGCAGCATCTGGACAGAGCCTAACTATGGCTACACCTTC
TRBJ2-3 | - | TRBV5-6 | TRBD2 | CASSLSLAGTDTQYF | TGTGCCAGCAGCTTGTCACTAGCGGGCACAGATACGCAGTATTTT
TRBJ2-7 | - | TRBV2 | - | CASSGGPYEQYF | TGTGCCAGCAGTGGAGGGCCCTACGAGCAGTACTTC
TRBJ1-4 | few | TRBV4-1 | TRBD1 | CASSLGRTGSEKLFF | TGCGCCAGCAGCCTAGGGCGGACAGGGTCTGAAAAACTGTTTTTT
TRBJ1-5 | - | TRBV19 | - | CASSILGSNQPQHF | TGTGCCAGTAGTATTCTTGGTAGCAATCAGCCCCAGCATTTT
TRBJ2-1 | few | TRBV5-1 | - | CASSLAREYEQFF | TGCGCCAGCAGCTTGGCAAGGGAATATGAGCAGTTCTTC
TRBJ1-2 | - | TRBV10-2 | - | CASRRDDYGYTF | TGCGCCAGCAGAAGGGATGACTATGGCTACACCTTC
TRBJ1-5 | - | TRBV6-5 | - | CASSREGNSNQPQHF | TGTGCCAGCAGTAGGGAGGGAAATAGCAATCAGCCCCAGCATTTT
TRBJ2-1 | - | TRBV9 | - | CASSADYFSEQFF | TGTGCCAGCAGCGCCGACTACTTTAGTGAGCAGTTCTTC
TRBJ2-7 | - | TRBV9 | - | CASSVDISYEQYF | TGTGCCAGCAGCGTGGACATCTCCTACGAGCAGTACTTC
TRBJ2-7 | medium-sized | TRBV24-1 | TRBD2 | CATSGRTSGNSYEQYF | TGTGCCACCAGTGGCCGGACTAGCGGGAACTCCTACGAGCAGTACTTC
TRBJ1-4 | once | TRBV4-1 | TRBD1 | CASSQGWTGGGEKLFF | TGCGCCAGCAGCCAAGGCTGGACAGGGGGGGGTGAAAAACTGTTTTTT
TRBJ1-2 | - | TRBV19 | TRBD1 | CASTQGAGGYTF | TGTGCCAGCACCCAGGGGGCCGGAGGCTACACCTTC
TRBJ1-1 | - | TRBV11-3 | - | CASSSDQNTEAFF | TGTGCCAGCAGCTCGGACCAAAACACTGAAGCTTTCTTT
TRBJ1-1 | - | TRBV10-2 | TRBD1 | CASRAGTGGTEAFF | TGCGCCAGCAGGGCCGGGACAGGGGGCACTGAAGCTTTCTTT
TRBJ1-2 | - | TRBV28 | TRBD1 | CASGRTGSVYGYTF | TGTGCCAGCGGCCGGACAGGGTCTGTCTATGGCTACACCTTC
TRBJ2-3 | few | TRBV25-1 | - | CASSDRAGEGTDTQYF | TGTGCCAGCAGTGATAGGGCAGGGGAGGGCACAGATACGCAGTATTTT
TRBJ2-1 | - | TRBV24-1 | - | CATRDSSYNEQFF | TGTGCCACCAGGGATAGCTCCTACAATGAGCAGTTCTTC
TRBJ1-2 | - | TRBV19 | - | CASTQSGAKGGYTF | TGTGCCAGTACCCAATCTGGCGCTAAGGGTGGCTACACCTTC
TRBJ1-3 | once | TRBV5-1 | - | CASSFSGDSGNTIYF | TGCGCCAGCAGCTTCAGCGGGGACTCTGGAAACACCATATATTTT
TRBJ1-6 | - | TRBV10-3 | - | CASGGASSYNSPLHF | TGTGCCTCGGGAGGGGCTAGCTCCTATAATTCACCCCTCCACTTT
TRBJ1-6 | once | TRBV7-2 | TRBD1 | CASSLWRQGDSPLHF | TGTGCCAGCAGCTTATGGCGACAGGGGGATTCACCCCTCCACTTT
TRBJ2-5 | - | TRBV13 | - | CASSLGAAQETQYF | TGTGCCAGCAGCTTAGGGGCGGCTCAAGAGACCCAGTACTTC
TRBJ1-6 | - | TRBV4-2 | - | CASSQDPTESPLHF | TGTGCCAGCAGCCAAGACCCTACAGAATCACCCCTCCACTTT
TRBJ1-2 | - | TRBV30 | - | CAWSYGQSQPYGYTF | TGTGCCTGGAGTTATGGACAGTCCCAACCTTATGGCTACACCTTC
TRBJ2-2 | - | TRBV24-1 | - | CATSDPAEAGELFF | TGTGCCACCAGTGACCCTGCCGAGGCCGGGGAGCTGTTTTTT
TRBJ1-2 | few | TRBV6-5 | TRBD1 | CASSPGQGLGYTF | TGTGCCAGCAGTCCGGGACAGGGGCTCGGCTACACCTTC
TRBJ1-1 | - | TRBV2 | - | CASSVAENTEAFF | TGTGCCAGCAGTGTAGCGGAGAACACTGAAGCTTTCTTT
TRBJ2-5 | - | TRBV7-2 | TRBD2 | CASSLGPGGPRAQYF | TGTGCCAGCAGCCTGGGGCCGGGGGGGCCTCGGGCCCAGTACTTC
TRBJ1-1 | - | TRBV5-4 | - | CASSWINRALNTEAFF | TGTGCCAGCAGCTGGATCAACCGGGCCCTGAACACTGAAGCTTTCTTT
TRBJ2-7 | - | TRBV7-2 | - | CASSLGTLDEQYF | TGTGCCAGCAGCCTCGGGACACTAGACGAGCAGTACTTC
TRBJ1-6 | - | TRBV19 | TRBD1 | CASSIGQGSGSPLHF | TGTGCCAGTAGTATCGGACAGGGAAGCGGTTCACCCCTCCACTTT
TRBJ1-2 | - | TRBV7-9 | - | CASSFKQGNYGYTF | TGTGCCAGCAGCTTCAAGCAGGGGAACTATGGCTACACCTTC
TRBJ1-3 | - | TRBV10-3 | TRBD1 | CAITRSGTGFSGNTIYF | TGTGCCATCACCCGTTCCGGGACAGGGTTCTCCGGAAACACCATATATTTT
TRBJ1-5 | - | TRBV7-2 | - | CASSFQDNQPQHF | TGTGCCAGCAGCTTCCAGGACAATCAGCCCCAGCATTTT